This TCR beta chain was profiled in a study of blood T cell repertoires in COVID-19. For the study at large: From the United States, Italy and Spain came samples of acute and convalescent COVID-19. From T cells, B-cell-depleted T cells, or PBMCs came the material, which was cDNA or gDNA.

The protocol was immunoSEQ multiplex PCR, while the TCRdb copy is restricted to in-frame clones and leaves out a portion. The table shows around 170,000 clones, with roughly 90% occurring only once. The V and J ends lost 2 bases and 5 bases, in that order; junction bases with no gene match: 12. The germline CDR1 and CDR2 sequences are SGHRS and YFSETQ. The CDR3 consists of 17 residues. Only one count was recorded for this clone. The rearrangement links TRBV5-1 to TRBJ2-7; 11 positions match TRBD2. The specimen was peripheral blood. This TCR was recovered from a man between 60 and 70 years old with acute or convalescent COVID-19. CDR3 DNA sequence: TGCGCCAGCAGCTTAGCCGGGCTAGCGGGGGGAGCCCACGAGCAGTACTTC. Its translation is CASSLAGLAGGAHEQYF.